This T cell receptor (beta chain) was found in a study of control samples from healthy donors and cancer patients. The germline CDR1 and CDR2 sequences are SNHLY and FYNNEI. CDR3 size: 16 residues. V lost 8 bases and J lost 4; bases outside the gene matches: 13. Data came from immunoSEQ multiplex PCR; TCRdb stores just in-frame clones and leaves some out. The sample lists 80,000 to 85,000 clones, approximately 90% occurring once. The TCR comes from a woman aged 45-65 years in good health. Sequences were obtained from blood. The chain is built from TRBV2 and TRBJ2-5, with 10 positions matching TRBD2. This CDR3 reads CASRLRELAGTETQYF. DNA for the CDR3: TGTGCCAGCCGACTTCGGGAACTAGCGGGGACAGAGACCCAGTACTTC.